This record looks at one T cell receptor (beta chain) sequence and its context. Its specificity is unknown. This sample was taken from a study of CD8+ T cells in alopecia areata. After isolation, RNA underwent reverse transcription to generate cDNA as the sequencing template. The method was immunoSEQ multiplex PCR; TCRdb's version includes in-frame clones alone and lacks a portion of them. Of around 140,000 clones in the sample, around 86% were seen once. CDR3 size: 14 residues. Germline CDR1 is MGHRA and CDR2 is YSYEKL. Trimming removed 7 bases at V and 8 bases at J, with 18 bases between. The treatment here: oral pan-JAK inhibitor, 5-10 mg twice daily. Study observations and caveats: Scalp lesions, especially in alopecia totalis/universalis, had higher clonality than normal scalp.

This sequence originates from a human donor with alopecia areata. V is TRBV4-1 and J is TRBJ2-1; perhaps D is TRBD1 or TRBD2 (7 bases each). Sequenced here: CD8+ T cells sorted from blood, sampled at week 4, from a patient treated with tofacitinib. DNA of the CDR3: TGCGCCAGCAATGCCGGGGGGACAGTGGATGAGCAGTTCTTC. Translating it yields CASNAGGTVDEQFF.